This record covers a single T cell receptor (beta chain). The data stem from a study of cytomegalovirus exposure and HLA in healthy donors. Assay: immunoSEQ multiplex PCR; the TCRdb copy retains only in-frame clones and omits some. The sample lists 65,000 to 75,000 clones, around 94% seen once, with 1.5% to 1.8% in the top ten. Sequencing was performed on PBMCs. This sequence was found in a man aged 18-30 years in good health and CMV-seropositive.

CDR3 region: CASSQTGGAYNEQFF. For the CDR3, the DNA is TGTGCCAGCTCACAGACAGGGGGCGCCTACAATGAGCAGTTCTTC. V gene TRBV18 combines with J gene TRBJ2-1, with TRBD1 matching over 10 bases. Per germline, CDR1 KGHSH and CDR2 LQKENI. V gave up 4 bases and J gave up 2 bases; unmatched junction bases: 2. There are 15 residues in the CDR3. Full variable domain (remainder filled in from reference TRBV18 and TRBJ2-1): NAGVMQNPRHLVRRRGQEARLRCSPMKGHSHVYWYRQLPEEGLKFMVYLQKENIIDESGMPKERFSAEFPKEGPSILRIQQVVRGDSAAYFCASSQTGGAYNEQFFGPGTRLTVL.